This T cell receptor (beta chain) was observed in a study of blood T cell repertoires in COVID-19. The germline V gene encodes CDR1 SGHRS and CDR2 YFSETQ. This CDR3 contains 13 residues. Trimming took off 4 bases at V and 7 bases at J, with 14 bases between the two ends. The protocol was immunoSEQ multiplex PCR, while the TCRdb copy is restricted to in-frame clones and leaves out a portion. Counted here are under 400,000 clones, 90% occurring once; the ten biggest clones make up 2.9%. Sequencing was carried out using peripheral blood. The V call is TRBV5-1, the J call TRBJ1-1; weak D call: TRBD1 (6 bases). The clonotype comes from a woman aged 25 to 45 with COVID-19, enrolled during active disease. The CDR3: CASSQDRNREAFF. DNA for the CDR3: TGCGCCAGCAGCCAGGACAGAAACCGTGAAGCTTTCTTT.